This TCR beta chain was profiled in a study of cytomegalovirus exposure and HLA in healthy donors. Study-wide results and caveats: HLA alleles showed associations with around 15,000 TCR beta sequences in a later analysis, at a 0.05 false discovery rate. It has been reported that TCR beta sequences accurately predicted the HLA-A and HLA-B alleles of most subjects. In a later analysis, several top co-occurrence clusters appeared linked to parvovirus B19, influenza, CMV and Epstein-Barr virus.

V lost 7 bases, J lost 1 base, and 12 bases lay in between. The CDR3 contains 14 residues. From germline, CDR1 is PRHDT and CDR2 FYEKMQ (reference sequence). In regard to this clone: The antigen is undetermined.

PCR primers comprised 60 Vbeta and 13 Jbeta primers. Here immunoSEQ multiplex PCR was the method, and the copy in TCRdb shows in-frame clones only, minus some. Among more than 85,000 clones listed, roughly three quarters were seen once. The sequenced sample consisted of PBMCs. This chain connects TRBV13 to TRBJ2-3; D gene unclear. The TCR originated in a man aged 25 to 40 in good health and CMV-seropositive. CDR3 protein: CASNSREGTDTQYF. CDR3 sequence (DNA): TGTGCCAGCAACTCACGTGAGGGCACAGATACGCAGTATTTT. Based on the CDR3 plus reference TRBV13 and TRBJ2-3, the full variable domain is AAGVIQSPRHLIKEKRETATLKCYPIPRHDTVYWYQQGPGQDPQFLISFYEKMQSDKGSIPDRFSAQQFSDYHSELNMSSLELGDSALYFCASNSREGTDTQYFGPGTRLTVL.